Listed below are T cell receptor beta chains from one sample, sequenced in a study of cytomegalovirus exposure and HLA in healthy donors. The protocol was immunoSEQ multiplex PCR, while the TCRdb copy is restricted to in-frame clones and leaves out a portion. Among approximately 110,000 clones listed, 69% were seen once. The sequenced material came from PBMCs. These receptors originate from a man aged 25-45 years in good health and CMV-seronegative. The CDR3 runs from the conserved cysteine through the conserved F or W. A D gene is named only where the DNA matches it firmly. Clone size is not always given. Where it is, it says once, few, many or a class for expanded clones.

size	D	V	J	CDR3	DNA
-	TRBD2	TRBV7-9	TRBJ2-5	CASSLPGLAGGETQYF	TGTGCCAGCAGCCTACCGGGACTAGCGGGAGGGGAGACCCAGTACTTC
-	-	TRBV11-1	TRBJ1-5	CASSLDSNQPQRF	TGTGCCAGCAGCCTGGATAGCAATCAGCCCCAGCGTTTT
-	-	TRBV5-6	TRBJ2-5	CASSLAGQTQYF	TGTGCCAGCAGCTTGGCAGGGCAGACCCAGTACTTC
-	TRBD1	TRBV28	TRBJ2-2	CASRRGTGSTGELFF	TGTGCCAGCAGGCGGGGGACAGGGAGCACCGGGGAGCTGTTTTTT
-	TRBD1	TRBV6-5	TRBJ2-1	CASSYSFLQGGNEQFF	TGTGCCAGCAGTTACTCGTTCCTACAGGGGGGCAATGAGCAGTTCTTC
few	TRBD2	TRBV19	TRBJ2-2	CASSISAGGTGELFF	TGTGCCAGTAGTATCTCAGCGGGAGGGACCGGGGAGCTGTTTTTT
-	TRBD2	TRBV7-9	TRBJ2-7	CASTSSGSYEQYF	TGTGCCAGCACCAGTAGCGGGAGCTACGAGCAGTACTTC
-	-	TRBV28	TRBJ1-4	CASSFPVGREKLFF	TGTGCCAGCAGTTTCCCTGTGGGGAGAGAAAAACTGTTTTTT
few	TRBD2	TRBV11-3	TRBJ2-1	CASSLEGGAEQFF	TGTGCCAGCAGCTTAGAGGGAGGGGCCGAGCAGTTCTTC
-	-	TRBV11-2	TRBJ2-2	CASSFAGELLF	TGTGCCAGCAGCTTCGCCGGGGAGCTGCTTTTT
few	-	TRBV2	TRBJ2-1	CASSPRDLLGREQFF	TGTGCCAGCAGTCCTCGGGACTTGCTAGGGAGGGAGCAGTTCTTC
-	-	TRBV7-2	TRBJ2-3	CASSPPRGLRTDTQYF	TGTGCCAGCAGCCCCCCACGGGGTTTGAGGACAGATACGCAGTATTTT
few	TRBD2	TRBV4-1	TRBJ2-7	CASSSLTGLADYEQYF	TGCGCCAGCAGCTCATTAACGGGACTAGCGGATTACGAGCAGTACTTC
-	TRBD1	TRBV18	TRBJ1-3	CASSQRQGAAGNTIYF	TGTGCCAGCTCGCAAAGGCAGGGGGCTGCTGGAAACACCATATATTTT
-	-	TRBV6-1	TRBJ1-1	CASKEQGGTEAFF	TGTGCCAGCAAGGAACAGGGAGGGACTGAAGCTTTCTTT
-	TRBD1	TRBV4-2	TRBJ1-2	CASSPSGSGGARGYGYTF	TGTGCCAGCAGCCCTTCAGGCTCAGGGGGCGCTCGGGGCTATGGCTACACCTTC
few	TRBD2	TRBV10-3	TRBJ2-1	CAISDPGLAGEGNEQFF	TGTGCCATCAGTGACCCCGGACTAGCGGGAGAGGGTAATGAGCAGTTCTTC
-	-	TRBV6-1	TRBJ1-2	CASSELLEGNYGYTF	TGTGCCAGCAGTGAACTCCTCGAGGGAAACTATGGCTACACCTTC
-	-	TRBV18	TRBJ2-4	CASSLDHSGGWNIQYF	TGTGCCAGCTCACTGGACCATAGCGGTGGGTGGAACATTCAGTACTTC
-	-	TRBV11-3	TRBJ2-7	CASSSSQGYEQYF	TGTGCCAGCAGCTCCTCTCAGGGCTACGAGCAGTACTTC
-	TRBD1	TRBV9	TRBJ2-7	CASSIGQGHEQYF	TGTGCCAGCAGCATCGGACAGGGCCACGAGCAGTACTTC
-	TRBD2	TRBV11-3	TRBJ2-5	CASSTVGEGETQYF	TGTGCCAGCAGCACCGTAGGGGAGGGGGAGACCCAGTACTTC
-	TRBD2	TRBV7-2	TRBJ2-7	CASSFRREGSEQYF	TGTGCCAGCAGCTTCCGGCGGGAGGGCAGCGAGCAGTACTTC
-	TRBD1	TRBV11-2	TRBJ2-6	CASSPGQGLGANVLTF	TGTGCCAGCAGCCCCGGACAGGGTTTGGGGGCCAACGTCCTGACTTTC
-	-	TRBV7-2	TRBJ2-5	CASSLDRKETQYF	TGTGCCAGCAGCTTAGACAGAAAAGAGACCCAGTACTTC
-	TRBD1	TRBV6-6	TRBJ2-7	CASSRAPGQTTYEQYF	TGTGCCAGCAGCCGGGCTCCGGGACAGACTACCTACGAGCAGTACTTC
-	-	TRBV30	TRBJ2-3	CAWESASTDTQYF	TGTGCCTGGGAGAGCGCGAGCACAGATACGCAGTATTTT
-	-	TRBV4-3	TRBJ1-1	CASSQDIQRDEAFF	TGCGCCAGCAGCCAAGATATCCAGAGGGATGAAGCTTTCTTT
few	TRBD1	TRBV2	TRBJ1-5	CASSYLGTGANQPQHF	TGTGCCAGCAGTTACCTAGGGACAGGGGCCAATCAGCCCCAGCATTTT
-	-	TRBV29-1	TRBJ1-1	CSVDRTEAFF	TGCAGCGTTGACAGGACTGAAGCTTTCTTT
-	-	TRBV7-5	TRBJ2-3	CARSSRWTGSTDTQYF	TGTGCCAGAAGCTCCCGTTGGACAGGGAGCACAGATACGCAGTATTTT
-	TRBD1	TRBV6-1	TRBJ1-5	CASSGTGNQPQHF	TGTGCCAGCAGCGGGACAGGCAATCAGCCCCAGCATTTT
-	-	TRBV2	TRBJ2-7	CASSEDEEHTTYEQYF	TGTGCCAGCAGTGAAGACGAGGAACATACCACTTACGAGCAGTACTTC
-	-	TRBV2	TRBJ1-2	CASSEALLLDGYTF	TGTGCCAGCAGTGAAGCGCTTCTGCTAGATGGCTACACCTTC
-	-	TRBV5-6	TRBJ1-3	CASSRNQGNTIYF	TGTGCCAGCAGCCGTAATCAGGGAAACACCATATATTTT
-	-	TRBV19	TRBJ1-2	CASSQSGFMVYGYTF	TGTGCCAGTAGTCAATCAGGGTTTATGGTCTATGGCTACACCTTC
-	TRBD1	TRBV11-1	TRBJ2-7	CASSLRLGQTYEQYF	TGTGCCAGCAGCTTACGTCTGGGACAGACCTACGAGCAGTACTTC